This TCR beta chain appears in the sequencing data of a study of Graves' ophthalmopathy and Graves' hyperthyroidism. Investigators amplified TCR beta CDR3 regions from RNA transcripts. The first-round RT-PCR employed HTBI primers together with the Qiagen OneStep RT-PCR kit. A multiplex PCR was then performed as the second round. TCRdb called the multiplex PCR reads again in MiXCR, with one record for every CDR3 protein. The data contain 600,000 to 950,000 distinct CDR3 sequences, roughly two fifths of them singletons. A diagnosis was made from clinical symptoms together with serum thyroxine, TRAb, thyroid ultrasound and orbital computed tomography. Isolation of PBMCs was performed using 9 to 10 ml of fresh peripheral blood. CDR3 size: 15 residues. V shed 3 bases and J 0 bases; nucleotides not matched to a gene: 5. Germline V gene sequence: CDR1 SGHAT, CDR2 FQNNGV.

The gene calls are TRBV11-2 and TRBJ2-7; 7 bases map to TRBD2. The TCR sequence derives from an adult man with Graves' ophthalmopathy. The specimen sequenced was peripheral blood. CDR3 sequence reads: CASSFLLANSYEQYF. Written as DNA, the CDR3 is TGTGCCAGCAGCTTTCTACTAGCGAACTCCTACGAGCAGTACTTC.